The 2 T cell receptor beta chains given below trace back to one sample, sequenced in a study of OX40 agonist ivuxolimab in advanced cancers. TCRdb keeps only in-frame clones here, not all; method: immunoSEQ multiplex PCR. Of over 15,000 clones listed, roughly 77% are singletons. The sample consisted of CD4+ or CD8+ T cells sorted from blood, taken in a trial of the OX40 agonist ivuxolimab. The receptors stem from an adult with an advanced solid tumor such as melanoma, head and neck, liver or kidney cancer.

The chain combines TRBV7-2 with TRBJ2-7, with 14 bases lining up with TRBD2. Germline lookup yields CDR1 SGHTA and CDR2 FQGNSA. Trimming cost V 5 bases and J 5 bases; bases outside gene matches: 5. This CDR3 region has 15 residues. The CDR3 bases are TGTGCCAGCAGCCTACCGGGACTAGCGGGAGACGAGCAGTACTTC. Translating it yields CASSLPGLAGDEQYF.

V and J are TRBV4-3 and TRBJ1-4; 8 bases align to TRBD1. This CDR3 has 15 amino acids. Unmatched junction bases numbered 5, after V lost 0 bases and J lost 8 bases. Germline CDR1 and CDR2: LGHNA and YSLEER. The CDR3 sequence: CASSQDYRGYEKLFF. The CDR3 DNA sequence: TGCGCCAGCAGCCAAGATTACAGGGGGTACGAAAAACTGTTTTTT.